The following is a T cell receptor (beta chain) sequence with its context. The sample comes from a study of blood T cells in healthy people across ages. Germline V gives CDR1 SGHKS, CDR2 YYEKEE (reference sequence). The CDR3 consists of 15 residues. Germline trimming cut 2 bases from V and 10 bases from J; bases unmatched to any gene: 10. Combining a sample-barcoded 5' primer with a J-beta primer mix, a second PCR ran for 7 to 11 cycles. Every single cDNA molecule received a tag from a template-switch adaptor with 12 random nucleotides. TCRdb re-analysed the 5' RACE reads in MiXCR, keeping a single row per CDR3 protein. The repertoire holds roughly 2 million distinct CDR3 sequences, roughly 52% seen once, with approximately 2% in the top ten. At least 6 million PBMCs were isolated per sample.

Material: blood. The chain couples TRBV5-5 to TRBJ2-1; the match to TRBD2 covers 9 bases. The receptor was derived from a woman in her thirties or forties in good health. In DNA, the CDR3 is TGTGCCAGCAGCTTTGTAGTAGCGGGGGCAGGGGAGCAGTTCTTC. Protein sequence: CASSFVVAGAGEQFF.